This entry describes one T cell receptor (beta chain). This specimen belongs to a study of blood T cells in healthy people across ages. A J-beta primer mix and a sample-barcoded 5' primer were used in a second PCR of roughly 6 to 11 cycles. TCRdb used MiXCR to reprocess the 5' RACE reads, holding one entry per CDR3 protein. The profile shows about 400,000 distinct CDR3 sequences, 50% to 60% of them singletons. This TCR came from a man aged 55 to 70 in good health. The sequenced sample was blood.

CDR3: CASSFSSSEQFF. The CDR3, as DNA: TGTGCCAGCAGCTTCTCCAGTTCTGAGCAGTTCTTC. The rearrangement joins TRBV7-2 to TRBJ2-1; no clear D gene. Per the germline V gene, CDR1 is SGHTA and CDR2 is FQGNSA. The V end lost 3 bases, the J end lost 9 bases, and 9 bases lay between the germline ends. This CDR3 has 12 amino acids.